This TCR beta chain was profiled in a study of blood T cells in healthy people across ages. Turning to the study itself: About one barcoded beta molecule was captured per two T cells (by template switching).

Germline V CDR1 and CDR2: SGHVS, FQNEAQ. The CDR3 is 14 amino acids. Turning to this clonotype: The junction departs from the called germline gene at one end, perhaps through a read error.

PCR was performed a second time for about 6 to 12 cycles using a sample-barcoded 5' primer and a J-beta primer mix. MiXCR, run by TCRdb on the 5' RACE reads, gives a single entry per CDR3 protein. The sample lists more than 450,000 distinct CDR3 sequences; about 27% were seen once. The same specimen was also included in a second study, on T cells of mothers and their children. In that study: Addition of sample barcodes and 2-4 random nucleotides occurred through the M1S primer of the second PCR.

J is TRBJ2-7 and V is TRBV7-8; D not resolved. This clonotype was obtained from a boy aged 2 to 9 in good health. What was sequenced was blood. The CDR3 protein is CASSLNGRTYGQYF. The CDR3 DNA reads as TGTGCCAGCAGCTTAAATGGCAGAACCTACGGGCAGTACTTC.